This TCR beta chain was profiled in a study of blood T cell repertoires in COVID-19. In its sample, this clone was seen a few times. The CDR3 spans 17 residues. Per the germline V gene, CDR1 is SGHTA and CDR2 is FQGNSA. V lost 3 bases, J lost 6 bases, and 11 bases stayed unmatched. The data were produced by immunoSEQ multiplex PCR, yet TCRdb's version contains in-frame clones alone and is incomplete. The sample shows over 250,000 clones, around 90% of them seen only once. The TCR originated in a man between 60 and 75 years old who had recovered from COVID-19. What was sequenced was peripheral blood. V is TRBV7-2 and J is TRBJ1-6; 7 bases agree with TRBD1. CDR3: CASSLGGQRLGNSPLHF. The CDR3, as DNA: TGTGCCAGCAGCTTGGGGGGACAGCGGTTAGGTAATTCACCCCTCCACTTT.